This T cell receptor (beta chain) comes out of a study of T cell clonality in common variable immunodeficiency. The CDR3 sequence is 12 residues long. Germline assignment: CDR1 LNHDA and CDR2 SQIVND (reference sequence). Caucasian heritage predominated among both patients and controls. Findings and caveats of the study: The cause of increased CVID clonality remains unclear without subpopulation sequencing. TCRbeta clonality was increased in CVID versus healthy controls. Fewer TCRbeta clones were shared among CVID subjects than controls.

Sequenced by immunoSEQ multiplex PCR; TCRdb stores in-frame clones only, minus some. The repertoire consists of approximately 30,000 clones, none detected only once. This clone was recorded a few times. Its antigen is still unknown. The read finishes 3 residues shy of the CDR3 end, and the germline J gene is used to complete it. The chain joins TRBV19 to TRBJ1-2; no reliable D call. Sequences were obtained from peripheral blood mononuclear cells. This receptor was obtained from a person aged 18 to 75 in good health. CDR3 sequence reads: CASSFGTDTYTF. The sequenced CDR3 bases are TGTGCCAGTAGTTTCGGAACAGATACC.